This T cell receptor beta chain appears in the sequencing data of a study of blood T cell repertoires in COVID-19. At the level of the study: Samples representing acute and convalescent COVID-19 were sourced from the United States, Italy and Spain.

Germline V lookup: CDR1 DFQATT, CDR2 SNEGSKA (reference sequence). The V end lost 3 bases, the J end lost 2 bases, and 10 bases lay between the germline ends. The CDR3 covers 13 residues. Under the authors' procedure: The authors estimated nucleated cell counts from reference gene primer amplification. Sequenced by immunoSEQ multiplex PCR; TCRdb stores in-frame clones only, minus some. V and J calls and clone size are given by that table; D and trimming were obtained from the DNA. The sample yields tens of thousands of clones, roughly 73% seen once. This TCR was sampled from a human donor in a cohort sampled during active or convalescent COVID-19. Sequenced: peripheral blood. The chain is built from TRBV20-1 and TRBJ2-5; the D is unclear. The CDR3 here is CSASLPPQETQYF. Here the CDR3 DNA reads TGCAGTGCTAGTCTCCCCCCTCAAGAGACCCAGTACTTC.